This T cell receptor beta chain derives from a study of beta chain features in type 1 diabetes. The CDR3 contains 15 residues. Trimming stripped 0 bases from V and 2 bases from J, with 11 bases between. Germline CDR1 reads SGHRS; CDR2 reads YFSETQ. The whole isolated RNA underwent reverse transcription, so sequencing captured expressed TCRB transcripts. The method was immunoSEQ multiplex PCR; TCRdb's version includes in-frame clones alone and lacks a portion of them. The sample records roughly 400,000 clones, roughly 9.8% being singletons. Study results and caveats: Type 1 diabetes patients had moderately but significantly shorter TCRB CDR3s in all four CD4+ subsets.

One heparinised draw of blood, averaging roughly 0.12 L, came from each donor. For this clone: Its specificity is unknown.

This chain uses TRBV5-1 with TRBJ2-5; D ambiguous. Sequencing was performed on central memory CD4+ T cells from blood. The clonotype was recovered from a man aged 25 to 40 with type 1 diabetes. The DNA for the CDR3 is TGCGCCAGCAGCTTGGAGGGTGTGGGACAAGAGACCCAGTACTTC. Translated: CASSLEGVGQETQYF.